This TCR beta chain was sequenced during a study of cytomegalovirus exposure and HLA in healthy donors. Study background: Assignment to the Caucasian-associated ancestry cluster applied to approximately 80% of the approximately 420 genotyped donors. Study outcomes and limitations: Researchers left out some V segments, among them TRBV6-2 and TRBV6-3, as indistinguishable.

13 Jbeta primers and 60 Vbeta primers were used for the PCR. Method: immunoSEQ multiplex PCR; TCRdb's copy keeps in-frame clones and lacks some. The sample includes about 150,000 clones, 65% to 75% of them seen just once. To note about this clone: Its antigen is undetermined. An end of the junction differs from the germline gene, which may be a read error.

The CDR3 has 15 amino acids. Germline CDR1 and CDR2: MDHEN and SYDVKM. The rearrangement uses TRBV28 and TRBJ2-6, with D possibly being TRBD1 (5 bases). The clonotype was recovered from a man aged 18 to 29 in good health and CMV-seronegative. The specimen sequenced was PBMCs. The CDR3 DNA follows: TGTGCCAGCAGTTTAATCCCCTCTGGGGCCAACGGCCTGACTTTC. Its protein is CASSLIPSGANGLTF.